The 4 T cell receptor beta chains reported below all come from one sample, sequenced in a study of molecular identifiers for immune sequencing clone quantification. TCRdb re-called the PCR reads through MiXCR, storing one row per CDR3 protein. The data hold more than 550,000 distinct CDR3 sequences, with 25% observed a single time. The sample consisted of naive CD8+ T cells from blood, with Jurkat cell RNA spiked in. Subset of the sample: FACS-sorted CD8+CD4-CCR7+CD45RA+ naive T cells. These receptors all stem from a human donor in good health. Some libraries in this study had Jurkat cell RNA spiked in.

This clonotype was observed a handful of times. This rearrangement joins TRBV20-1 to TRBJ2-1, with 15 bases fitting TRBD2. After removal of 5 bases from V and 6 bases from J, the junction contained 5 bases not matched to a gene. The CDR3 totals 15 residues. Germline loops: CDR1 DFQATT, CDR2 SNEGSKA (reference sequence). DNA of the CDR3: TGCAGTGCTCCGGGACTAGCGGGAGGAGGCAATGAGCAGTTCTTC. Its translation: CSAPGLAGGGNEQFF.

This clonotype has ten or more counts. The gene calls are TRBV6-2 or TRBV6-3 and TRBJ2-3; 8 nucleotides agree with TRBD1. CDR3 length: 18 amino acids. V shed 5 bases and J 3 bases; nucleotides not matched to a gene: 16. In germline, CDR1 is MNHEY, CDR2 SVGEGT. In nucleotides, the CDR3 is TGTGCCAGCAGTACCCCGACTCTGACAGGGGTGAATACAGATACGCAGTATTTT. Its protein product is CASSTPTLTGVNTDTQYF.

J is TRBJ1-4 and V is TRBV12-3 or TRBV12-4; D is unclear. Trimming shortened V by 7 bases and J by 1 base, and 10 bases separated the two germline ends. CDR3 length: 14 residues. The CDR3 DNA reads TGTGCCAGCACAAGGGCCAGAACTAATGAAAAACTGTTTTTT. It translates to CASTRARTNEKLFF.

The rearrangement links TRBV11-2 to TRBJ1-3, with TRBD1 as a possible D gene (5 bases). The CDR3 is made up of 15 amino acids. The germline V gene has CDR1 SGHAT and CDR2 FQNNGV. Deletions cut 4 bases from V and 0 bases from J, with 10 bases between. CDR3 nucleotide sequence: TGTGCCAGCAGCTGGGGACGGCACTCTGGAAACACCATATATTTT. It encodes CASSWGRHSGNTIYF.